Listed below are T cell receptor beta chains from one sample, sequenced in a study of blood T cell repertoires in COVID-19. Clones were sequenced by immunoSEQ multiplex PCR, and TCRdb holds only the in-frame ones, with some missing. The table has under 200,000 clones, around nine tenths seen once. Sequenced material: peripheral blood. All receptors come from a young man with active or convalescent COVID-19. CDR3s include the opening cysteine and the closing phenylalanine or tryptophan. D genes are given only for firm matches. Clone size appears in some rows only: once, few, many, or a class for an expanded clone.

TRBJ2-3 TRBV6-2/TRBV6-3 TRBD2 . CASSRTSESTDTQYF TGTGCCAGCAGTAGAACTAGCGAGAGCACAGATACGCAGTATTTT
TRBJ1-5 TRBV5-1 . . CASSRGVNQPQHF TGCGCCAGCAGCCGCGGGGTCAATCAGCCCCAGCATTTT
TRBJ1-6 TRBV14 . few CASSQGEIESPLHF TGTGCCAGCAGCCAAGGGGAGATCGAATCACCCCTCCACTTT
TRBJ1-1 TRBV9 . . CASSVAAGTEAFF TGTGCCAGCAGCGTAGCGGCGGGGACTGAAGCTTTCTTT
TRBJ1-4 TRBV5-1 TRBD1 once CASSFGGQAGGEKLFF TGCGCCAGCAGCTTCGGGGGACAGGCAGGAGGAGAAAAACTGTTTTTT
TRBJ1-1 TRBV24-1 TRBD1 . CATSAPGGGSGRTEAFF TGTGCCACCAGTGCCCCCGGAGGGGGCTCCGGACGAACTGAAGCTTTCTTT
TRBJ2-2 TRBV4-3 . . CASSQDSLSGNTGELFF TGCGCCAGCAGCCAAGATAGCCTAAGTGGGAACACCGGGGAGCTGTTTTTT
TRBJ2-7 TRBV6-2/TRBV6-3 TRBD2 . CASSYRLAGSYEQYF TGTGCCAGCAGTTACAGACTAGCGGGATCCTACGAGCAGTACTTC
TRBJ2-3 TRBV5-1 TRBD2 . CASSLDQRGGTDTQYF TGCGCCAGCAGCTTGGACCAGCGGGGGGGCACAGATACGCAGTATTTT
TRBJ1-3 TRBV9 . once CASSADLSGLESGNTIYF TGTGCCAGCAGCGCGGACTTATCGGGCCTTGAATCTGGAAACACCATATATTTT
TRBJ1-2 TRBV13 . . CASSFGGVDYGYTF TGTGCCAGCAGCTTTGGGGGCGTGGACTATGGCTACACCTTC
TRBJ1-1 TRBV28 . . CASSSSINIGQGNTEAFF TGTGCCAGCAGTTCCTCTATCAATATCGGGCAGGGGAACACTGAAGCTTTCTTT
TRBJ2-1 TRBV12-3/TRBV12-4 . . CASSPAGVREQFF TGTGCCAGCAGCCCGGCGGGCGTTCGGGAACAGTTCTTC
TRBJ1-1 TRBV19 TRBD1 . CASSIQTGLGSNTEAFF TGTGCCAGTAGTATTCAGACAGGGCTTGGGTCAAACACTGAAGCTTTCTTT
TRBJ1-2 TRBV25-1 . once CASSDAGGKAYLKGGYTF TGTGCCAGCAGTGACGCGGGTGGAAAAGCTTACCTCAAGGGTGGCTACACCTTC
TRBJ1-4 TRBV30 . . CALWAGNEKLFF TGTGCCCTCTGGGCTGGGAATGAAAAACTGTTTTTT
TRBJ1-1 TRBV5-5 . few CASSLYLFRVTGRDAEAFF TGTGCCAGCAGCTTGTATCTTTTTCGTGTAACAGGGAGGGACGCTGAAGCTTTCTTT
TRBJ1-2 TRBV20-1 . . CSASDGNYGYTF TGCAGTGCTAGTGACGGGAACTATGGCTACACCTTC
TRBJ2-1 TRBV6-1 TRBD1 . CASSGDPGQGDGEQFF TGTGCCAGCAGTGGCGATCCGGGACAGGGGGACGGTGAGCAGTTCTTC
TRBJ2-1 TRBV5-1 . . CASSLARLLGDEQFF TGCGCCAGCAGCTTGGCCCGTCTCCTAGGAGATGAGCAGTTCTTC
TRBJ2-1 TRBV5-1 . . CASSLATYNEQFF TGCGCCAGCAGCCTAGCGACCTACAATGAGCAGTTCTTC
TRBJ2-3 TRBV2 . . CASKEGGGTDTQYF TGTGCCAGCAAAGAGGGGGGGGGCACAGATACGCAGTATTTT
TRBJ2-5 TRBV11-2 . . CASSREIQETQYF TGTGCCAGCAGCCGGGAAATCCAAGAGACCCAGTACTTC
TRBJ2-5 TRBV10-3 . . CAISEFRQGFQETQYF TGTGCCATCAGTGAGTTTAGGCAGGGATTCCAAGAGACCCAGTACTTC
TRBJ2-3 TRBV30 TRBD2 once CACPQTSAGGWDTQYF TGTGCCTGCCCCCAGACCTCAGCGGGAGGGTGGGATACGCAGTATTTT
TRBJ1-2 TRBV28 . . CASARGGYGYTF TGTGCCAGCGCCAGAGGGGGCTATGGCTACACCTTC
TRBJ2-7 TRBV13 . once CASSPPTGAYEQYF TGTGCCAGCAGCCCCCCGACGGGAGCCTACGAGCAGTACTTC
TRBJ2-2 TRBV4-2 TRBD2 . CASSQESGRSTGELFF TGTGCCAGCAGCCAAGAAAGCGGGAGGAGCACCGGGGAGCTGTTTTTT
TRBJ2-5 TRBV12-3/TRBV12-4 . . CASSNPVTQYF TGTGCCAGCAGTAACCCGGTGACCCAGTACTTC
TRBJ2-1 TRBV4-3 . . CASSRRDKSSYNEQFF TGCGCCAGCAGCCGACGGGATAAAAGCTCCTACAATGAGCAGTTCTTC
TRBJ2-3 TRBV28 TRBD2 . CASSPSGRAYDTQYF TGTGCCAGCAGTCCTAGCGGGAGGGCCTACGATACGCAGTATTTT
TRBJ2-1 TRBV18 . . CASSPRAGSSYNEQFF TGTGCCAGCTCACCACGGGCAGGTTCCTCCTACAATGAGCAGTTCTTC
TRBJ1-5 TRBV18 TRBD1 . CASSPPGTVNQPQHF TGTGCCAGCTCACCCCCCGGGACAGTCAATCAGCCCCAGCATTTT
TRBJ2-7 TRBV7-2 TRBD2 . CASSQEREGVEQYF TGTGCCAGCAGCCAGGAGCGGGAGGGAGTCGAGCAGTACTTC
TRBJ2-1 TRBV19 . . CASSWRGPYNEQFF TGTGCCAGTAGTTGGAGGGGGCCCTACAATGAGCAGTTCTTC
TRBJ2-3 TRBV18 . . CASSPLAASNTDTQYF TGTGCCAGCTCACCACTTGCGGCAAGTAATACAGATACGCAGTATTTT
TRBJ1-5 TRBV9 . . CASSVGQGWNQPQHF TGTGCCAGCAGCGTGGGGCAGGGCTGGAATCAGCCCCAGCATTTT